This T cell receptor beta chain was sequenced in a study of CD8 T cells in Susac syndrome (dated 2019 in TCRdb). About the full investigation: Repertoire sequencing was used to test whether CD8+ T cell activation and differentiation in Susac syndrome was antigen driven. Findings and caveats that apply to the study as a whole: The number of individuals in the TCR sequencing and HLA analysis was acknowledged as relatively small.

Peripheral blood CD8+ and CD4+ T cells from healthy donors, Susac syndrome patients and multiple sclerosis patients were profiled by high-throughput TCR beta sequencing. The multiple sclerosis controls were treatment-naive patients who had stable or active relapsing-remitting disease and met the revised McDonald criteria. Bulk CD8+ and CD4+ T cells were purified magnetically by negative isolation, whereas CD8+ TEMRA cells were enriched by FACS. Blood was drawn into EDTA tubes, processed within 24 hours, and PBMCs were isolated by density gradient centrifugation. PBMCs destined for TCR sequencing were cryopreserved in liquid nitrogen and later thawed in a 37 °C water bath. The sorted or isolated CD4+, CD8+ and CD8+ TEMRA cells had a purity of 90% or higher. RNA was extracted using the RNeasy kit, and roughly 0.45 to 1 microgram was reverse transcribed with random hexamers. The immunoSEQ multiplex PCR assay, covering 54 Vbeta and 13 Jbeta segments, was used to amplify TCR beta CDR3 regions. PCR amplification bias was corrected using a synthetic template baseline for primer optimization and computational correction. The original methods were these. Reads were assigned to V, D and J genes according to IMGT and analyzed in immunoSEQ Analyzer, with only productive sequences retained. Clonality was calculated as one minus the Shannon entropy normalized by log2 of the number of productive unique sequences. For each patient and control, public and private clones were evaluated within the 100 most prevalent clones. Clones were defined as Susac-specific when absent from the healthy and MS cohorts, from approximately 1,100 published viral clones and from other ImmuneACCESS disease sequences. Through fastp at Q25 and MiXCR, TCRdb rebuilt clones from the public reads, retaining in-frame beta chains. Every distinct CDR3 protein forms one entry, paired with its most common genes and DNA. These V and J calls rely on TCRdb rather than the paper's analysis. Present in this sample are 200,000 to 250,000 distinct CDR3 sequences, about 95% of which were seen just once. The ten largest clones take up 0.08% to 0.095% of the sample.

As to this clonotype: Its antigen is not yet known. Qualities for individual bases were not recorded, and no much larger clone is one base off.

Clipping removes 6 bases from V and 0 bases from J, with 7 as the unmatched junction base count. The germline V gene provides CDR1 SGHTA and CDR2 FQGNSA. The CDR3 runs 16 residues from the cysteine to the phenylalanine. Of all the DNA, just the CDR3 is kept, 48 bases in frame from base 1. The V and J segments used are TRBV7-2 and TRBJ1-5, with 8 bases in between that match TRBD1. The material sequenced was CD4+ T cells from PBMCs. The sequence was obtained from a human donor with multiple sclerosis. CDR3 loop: CASSLRTGNSNQPQHF. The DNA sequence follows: TGTGCCAGCAGTCTTAGGACAGGGAATAGCAATCAGCCCCAGCATTTT.